Reported below is one TCR beta chain. This record comes from a study of blood T cell repertoires in COVID-19. On the study more broadly: Specimens from acute and convalescent COVID-19 originated in the United States, Italy and Spain. Sources were T cells, B-cell-depleted T cells, or PBMCs; the material itself was cDNA or gDNA.

Trimming took 1 base from V and 4 from J, leaving 10 bases between them. CDR1 is SGHDT, CDR2 YYEEEE, per germline. This CDR3 has 14 residues. Authors' data handling: Amplification of reference gene primers provided the estimated nucleated cell counts. Profiling relied on immunoSEQ multiplex PCR, and the TCRdb table lists in-frame clones only, not all of them. D and trimming were read from the DNA, whereas the V and J calls and clone size are those reported in that table. The data show tens of thousands of clones, just over 85% seen once. The chain is built from TRBV5-6 and TRBJ2-3; D possibly corresponds to TRBD2 (7 bases). The source of this sequence is a woman aged 80 or over in a cohort sampled during active or convalescent COVID-19. The sample comprised peripheral blood. The DNA for the CDR3 is TGTGCCAGCAGCTTGCAGGGGAGGGCAGATACGCAGTATTTT. Protein sequence: CASSLQGRADTQYF.